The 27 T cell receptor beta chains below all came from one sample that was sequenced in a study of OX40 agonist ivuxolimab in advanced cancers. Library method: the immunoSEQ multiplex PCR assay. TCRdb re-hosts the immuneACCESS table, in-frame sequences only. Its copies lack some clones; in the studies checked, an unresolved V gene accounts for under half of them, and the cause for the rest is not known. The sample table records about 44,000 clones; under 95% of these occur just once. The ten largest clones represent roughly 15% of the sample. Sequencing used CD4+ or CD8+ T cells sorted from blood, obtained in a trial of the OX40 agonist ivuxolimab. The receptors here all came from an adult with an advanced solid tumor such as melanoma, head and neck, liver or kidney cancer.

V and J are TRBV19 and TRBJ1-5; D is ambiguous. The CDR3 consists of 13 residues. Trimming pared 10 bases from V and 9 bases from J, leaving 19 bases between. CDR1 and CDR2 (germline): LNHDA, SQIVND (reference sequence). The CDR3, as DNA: TGTGCCACCCAAACGTTCGGCTACGGGCCCCAGCATTTT. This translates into CATQTFGYGPQHF.

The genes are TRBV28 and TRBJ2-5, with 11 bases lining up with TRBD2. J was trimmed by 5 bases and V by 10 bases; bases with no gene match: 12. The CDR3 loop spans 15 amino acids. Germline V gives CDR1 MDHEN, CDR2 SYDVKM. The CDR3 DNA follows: TGTGCCATCGCGACGGGACTAGCGGCACTGGAGACCCAGTACTTC. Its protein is CAIATGLAALETQYF.

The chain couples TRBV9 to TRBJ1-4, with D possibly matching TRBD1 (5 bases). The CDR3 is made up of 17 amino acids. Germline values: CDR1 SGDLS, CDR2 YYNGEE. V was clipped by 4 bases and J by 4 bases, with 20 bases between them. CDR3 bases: TGTGCCAGCAGCCAAGGGTCAACGACAGCAGATAATGAAAAACTGTTTTTT. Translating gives CASSQGSTTADNEKLFF.

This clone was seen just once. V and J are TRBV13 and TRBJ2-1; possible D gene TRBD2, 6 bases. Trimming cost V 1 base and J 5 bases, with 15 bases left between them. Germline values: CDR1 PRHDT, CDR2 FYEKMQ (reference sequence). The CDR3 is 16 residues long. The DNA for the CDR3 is TGTGCCAGCAGCTTAGCGCGGCTAGCGAGGGACAATGAGCAGTTCTTC. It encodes CASSLARLARDNEQFF.

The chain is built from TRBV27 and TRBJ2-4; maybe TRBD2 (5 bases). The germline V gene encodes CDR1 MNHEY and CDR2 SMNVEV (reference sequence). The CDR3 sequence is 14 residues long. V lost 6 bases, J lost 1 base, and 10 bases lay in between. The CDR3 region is CASSPGSAKNIQYF. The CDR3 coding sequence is TGTGCCAGCAGCCCGGGAAGCGCCAAAAACATTCAGTACTTC.

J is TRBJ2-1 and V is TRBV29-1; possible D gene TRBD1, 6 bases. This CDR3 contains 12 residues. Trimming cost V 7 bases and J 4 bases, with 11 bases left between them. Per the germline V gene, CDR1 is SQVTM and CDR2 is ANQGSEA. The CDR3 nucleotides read TGCAGCGCCCCAGGGGAATACAATGAGCAGTTCTTC. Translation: CSAPGEYNEQFF.

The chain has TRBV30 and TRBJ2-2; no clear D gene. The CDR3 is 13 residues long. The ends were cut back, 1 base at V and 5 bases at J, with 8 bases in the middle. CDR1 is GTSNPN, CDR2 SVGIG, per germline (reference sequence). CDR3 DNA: TGTGCCTGGAGTGCAGCCGGGACCGGGGAGCTGTTTTTT. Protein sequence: CAWSAAGTGELFF.

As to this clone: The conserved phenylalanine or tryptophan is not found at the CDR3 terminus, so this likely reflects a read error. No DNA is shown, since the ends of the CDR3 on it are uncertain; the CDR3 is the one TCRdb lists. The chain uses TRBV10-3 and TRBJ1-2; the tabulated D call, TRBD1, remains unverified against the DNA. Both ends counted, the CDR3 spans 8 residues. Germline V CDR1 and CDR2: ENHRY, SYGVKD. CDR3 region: CAIRHRAD.

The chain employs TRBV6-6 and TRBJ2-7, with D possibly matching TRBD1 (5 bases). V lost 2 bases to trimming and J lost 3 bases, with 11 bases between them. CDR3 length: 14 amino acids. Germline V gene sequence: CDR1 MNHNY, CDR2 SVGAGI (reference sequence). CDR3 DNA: TGTGCCAGCAGTTACGCAGGGCCGGTCTACGAGCAGTACTTC. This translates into CASSYAGPVYEQYF.

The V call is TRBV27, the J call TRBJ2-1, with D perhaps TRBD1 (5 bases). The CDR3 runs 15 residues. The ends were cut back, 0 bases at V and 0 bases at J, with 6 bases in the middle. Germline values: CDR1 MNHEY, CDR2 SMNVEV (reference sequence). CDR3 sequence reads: CASSLSDSSYNEQFF. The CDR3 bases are TGTGCCAGCAGTTTATCCGACAGCTCCTACAATGAGCAGTTCTTC.

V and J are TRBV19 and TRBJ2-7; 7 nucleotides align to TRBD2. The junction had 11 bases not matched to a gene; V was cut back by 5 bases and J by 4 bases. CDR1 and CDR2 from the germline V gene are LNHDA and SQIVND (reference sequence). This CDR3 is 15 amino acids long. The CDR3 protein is CASSSPGGRRYEQYF. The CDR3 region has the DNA TGTGCCAGTAGTTCTCCTGGCGGGAGAAGGTACGAGCAGTACTTC.

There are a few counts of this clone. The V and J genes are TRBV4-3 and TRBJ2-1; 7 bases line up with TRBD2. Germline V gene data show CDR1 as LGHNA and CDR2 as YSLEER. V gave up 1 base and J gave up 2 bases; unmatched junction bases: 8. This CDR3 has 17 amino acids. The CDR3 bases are TGCGCCAGCAGCCAAGCCCACTCCGGGACTACCTACAATGAGCAGTTCTTC. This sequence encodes CASSQAHSGTTYNEQFF.

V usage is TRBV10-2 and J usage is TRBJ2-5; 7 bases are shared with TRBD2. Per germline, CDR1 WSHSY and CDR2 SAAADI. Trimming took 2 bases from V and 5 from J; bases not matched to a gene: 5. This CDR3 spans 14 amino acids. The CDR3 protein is CASSEELAIETQYF. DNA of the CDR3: TGCGCCAGCAGTGAGGAACTAGCGATTGAGACCCAGTACTTC.

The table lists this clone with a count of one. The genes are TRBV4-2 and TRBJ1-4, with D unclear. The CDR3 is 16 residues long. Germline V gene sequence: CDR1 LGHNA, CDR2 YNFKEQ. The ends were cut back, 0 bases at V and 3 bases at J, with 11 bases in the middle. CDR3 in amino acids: CASSQESLGPNEKLFF. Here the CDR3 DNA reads TGTGCCAGCAGCCAAGAATCCCTCGGTCCTAATGAAAAACTGTTTTTT.

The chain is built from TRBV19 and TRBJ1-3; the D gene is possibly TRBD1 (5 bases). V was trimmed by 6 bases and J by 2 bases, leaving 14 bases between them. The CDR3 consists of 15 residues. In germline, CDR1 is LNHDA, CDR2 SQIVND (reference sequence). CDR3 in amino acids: CASRLGTGPGNTIYF. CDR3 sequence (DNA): TGTGCCAGTAGACTCGGGACGGGCCCTGGAAACACCATATATTTT. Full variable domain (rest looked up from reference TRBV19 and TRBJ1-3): DGGITQSPKYLFRKEGQNVTLSCEQNLNHDAMYWYRQDPGQGLRLIYYSQIVNDFQKGDIAEGYSVSREKKESFPLTVTSAQKNPTAFYLCASRLGTGPGNTIYFGEGSWLTVV.

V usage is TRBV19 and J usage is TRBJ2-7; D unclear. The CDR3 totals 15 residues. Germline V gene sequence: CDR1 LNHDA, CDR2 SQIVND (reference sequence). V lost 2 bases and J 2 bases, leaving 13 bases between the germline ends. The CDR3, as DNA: TGTGCCAGTAGTATAACCGCAGGATCCACCTACGAGCAGTACTTC. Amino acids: CASSITAGSTYEQYF. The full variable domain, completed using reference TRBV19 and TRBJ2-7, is DGGITQSPKYLFRKEGQNVTLSCEQNLNHDAMYWYRQDPGQGLRLIYYSQIVNDFQKGDIAEGYSVSREKKESFPLTVTSAQKNPTAFYLCASSITAGSTYEQYFGPGTRLTVT.

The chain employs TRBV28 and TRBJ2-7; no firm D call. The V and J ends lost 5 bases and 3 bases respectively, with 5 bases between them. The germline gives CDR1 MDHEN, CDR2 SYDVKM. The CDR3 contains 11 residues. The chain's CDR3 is CASSPYYEQYF. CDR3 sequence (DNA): TGTGCCAGCAGTCCCTACTACGAGCAGTACTTC.

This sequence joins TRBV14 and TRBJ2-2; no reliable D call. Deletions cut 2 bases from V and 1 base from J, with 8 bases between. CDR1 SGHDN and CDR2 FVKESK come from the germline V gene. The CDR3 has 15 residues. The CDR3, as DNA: TGTGCCAGCAGCCAAAAGGCGGTGAACACCGGGGAGCTGTTTTTT. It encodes CASSQKAVNTGELFF.

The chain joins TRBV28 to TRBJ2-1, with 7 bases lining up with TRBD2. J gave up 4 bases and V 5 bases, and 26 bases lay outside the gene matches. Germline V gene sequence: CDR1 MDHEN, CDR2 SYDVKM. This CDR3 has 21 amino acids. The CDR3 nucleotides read TGTGCCAGCAGTACCCGGACGGGCCTTCTAGCGGAGAAAGGGGTTTACAATGAGCAGTTCTTC. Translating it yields CASSTRTGLLAEKGVYNEQFF.

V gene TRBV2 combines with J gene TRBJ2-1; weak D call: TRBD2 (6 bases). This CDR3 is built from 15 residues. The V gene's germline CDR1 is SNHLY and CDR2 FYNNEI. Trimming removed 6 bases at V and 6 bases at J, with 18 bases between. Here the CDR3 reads CASSGWIAESNEQFF. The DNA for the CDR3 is TGTGCCAGCAGCGGGTGGATAGCGGAAAGCAATGAGCAGTTCTTC.

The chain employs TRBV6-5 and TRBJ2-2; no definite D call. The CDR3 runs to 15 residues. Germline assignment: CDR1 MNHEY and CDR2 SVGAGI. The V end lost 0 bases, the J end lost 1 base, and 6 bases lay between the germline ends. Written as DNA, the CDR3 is TGTGCCAGCAGTTACTCGAAGATGAACACCGGGGAGCTGTTTTTT. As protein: CASSYSKMNTGELFF.

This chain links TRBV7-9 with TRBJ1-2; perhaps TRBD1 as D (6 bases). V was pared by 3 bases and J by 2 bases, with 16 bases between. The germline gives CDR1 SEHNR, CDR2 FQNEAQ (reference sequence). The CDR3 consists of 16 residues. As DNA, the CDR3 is TGTGCCAGCAGCTTGCTCTGGGGGGCAGAAAACTATGGCTACACCTTC. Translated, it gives CASSLLWGAENYGYTF.

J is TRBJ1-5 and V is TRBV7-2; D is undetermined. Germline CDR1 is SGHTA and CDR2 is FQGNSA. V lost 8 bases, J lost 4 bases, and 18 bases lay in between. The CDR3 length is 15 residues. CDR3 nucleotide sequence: TGTGCCAGCTCTCGCGACGGGGTTGGTAATCAGCCCCAGCATTTT. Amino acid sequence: CASSRDGVGNQPQHF.

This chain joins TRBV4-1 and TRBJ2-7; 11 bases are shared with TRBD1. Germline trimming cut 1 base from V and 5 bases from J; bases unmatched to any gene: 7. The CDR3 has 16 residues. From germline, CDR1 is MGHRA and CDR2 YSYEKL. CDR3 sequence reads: CASSQVPGQGGDEQYF. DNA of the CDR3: TGCGCCAGCAGCCAAGTACCGGGACAGGGGGGTGACGAGCAGTACTTC.

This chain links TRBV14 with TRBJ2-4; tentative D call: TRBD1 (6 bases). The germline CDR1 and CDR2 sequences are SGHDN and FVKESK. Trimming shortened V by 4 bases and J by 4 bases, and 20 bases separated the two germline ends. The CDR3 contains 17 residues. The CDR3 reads CASSPNAYGQQKNIQYF. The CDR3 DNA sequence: TGTGCCAGCAGCCCAAACGCCTACGGACAGCAGAAAAACATTCAGTACTTC. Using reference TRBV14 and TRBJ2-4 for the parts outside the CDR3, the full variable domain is EAGVTQFPSHSVIEKGQTVTLRCDPISGHDNLYWYRRVMGKEIKFLLHFVKESKQDESGMPNNRFLAERTGGTYSTLKVQPAELEDSGVYFCASSPNAYGQQKNIQYFGAGTRLSVL.

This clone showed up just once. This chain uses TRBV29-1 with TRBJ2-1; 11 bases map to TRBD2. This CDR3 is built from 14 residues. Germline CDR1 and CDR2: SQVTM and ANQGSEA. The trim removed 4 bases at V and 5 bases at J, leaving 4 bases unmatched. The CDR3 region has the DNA TGCAGCGTTGTAGGGACTAGCGGCGACAATGAGCAGTTCTTC. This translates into CSVVGTSGDNEQFF.

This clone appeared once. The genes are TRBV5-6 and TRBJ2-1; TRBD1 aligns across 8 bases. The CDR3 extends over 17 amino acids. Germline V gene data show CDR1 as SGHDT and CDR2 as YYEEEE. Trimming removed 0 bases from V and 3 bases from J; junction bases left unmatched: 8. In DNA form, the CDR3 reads TGTGCCAGCAGCTTGGCCCCGGGACAGGACTACTACAATGAGCAGTTCTTC. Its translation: CASSLAPGQDYYNEQFF.